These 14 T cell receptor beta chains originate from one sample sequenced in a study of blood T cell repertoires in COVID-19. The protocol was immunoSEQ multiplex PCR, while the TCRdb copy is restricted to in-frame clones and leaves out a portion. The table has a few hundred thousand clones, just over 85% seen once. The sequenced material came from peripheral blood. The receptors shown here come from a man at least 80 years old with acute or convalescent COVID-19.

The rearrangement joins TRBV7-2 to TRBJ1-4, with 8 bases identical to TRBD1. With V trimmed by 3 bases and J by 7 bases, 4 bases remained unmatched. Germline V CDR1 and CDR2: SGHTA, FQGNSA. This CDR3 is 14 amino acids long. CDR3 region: CASSFQGASEKLFF. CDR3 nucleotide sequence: TGTGCCAGCAGCTTTCAGGGGGCAAGTGAAAAACTGTTTTTT.

The CDR3: CASGPSGRGYEQYF. The CDR3 region has the DNA TGTGCTAGTGGCCCCAGCGGGAGAGGTTACGAGCAGTACTTC. This chain joins TRBV12-5 and TRBJ2-7; TRBD2 matches 8 bases. V trimming: 6 bases; J trimming: 4 bases; junction bases outside the gene matches: 8. There are 14 residues in the CDR3. The germline V gene encodes CDR1 LGHNT and CDR2 FRNRAP.

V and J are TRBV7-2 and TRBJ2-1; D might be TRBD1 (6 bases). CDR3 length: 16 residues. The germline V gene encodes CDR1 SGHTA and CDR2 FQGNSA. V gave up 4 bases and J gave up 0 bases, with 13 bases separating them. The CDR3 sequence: CASSSQGRSSYNEQFF. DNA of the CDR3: TGTGCCAGCAGCTCACAGGGCCGAAGCTCCTACAATGAGCAGTTCTTC. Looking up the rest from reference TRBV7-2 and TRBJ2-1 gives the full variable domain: GAGVSQSPSNKVTEKGKDVELRCDPISGHTALYWYRQSLGQGLEFLIYFQGNSAPDKSGLPSDRFSAERTGGSVSTLTIQRTQQEDSAVYLCASSSQGRSSYNEQFFGPGTRLTVL.

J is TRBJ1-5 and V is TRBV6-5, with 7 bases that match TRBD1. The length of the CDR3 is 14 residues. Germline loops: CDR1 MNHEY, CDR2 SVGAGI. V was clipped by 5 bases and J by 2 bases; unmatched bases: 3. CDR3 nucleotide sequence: TGTGCCAGCAGTAGACAGGGTGGCAATCAGCCCCAGCATTTT. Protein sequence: CASSRQGGNQPQHF.

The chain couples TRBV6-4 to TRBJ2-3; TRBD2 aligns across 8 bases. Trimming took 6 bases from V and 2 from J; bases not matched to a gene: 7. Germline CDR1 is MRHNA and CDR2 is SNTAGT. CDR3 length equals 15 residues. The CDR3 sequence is CASREVAGTTDTQYF. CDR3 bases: TGTGCCAGCAGAGAAGTAGCGGGGACCACAGATACGCAGTATTTT.

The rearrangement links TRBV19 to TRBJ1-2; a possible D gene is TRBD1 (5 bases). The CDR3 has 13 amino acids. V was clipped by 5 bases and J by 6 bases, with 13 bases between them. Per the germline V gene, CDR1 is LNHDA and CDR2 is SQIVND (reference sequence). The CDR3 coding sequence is TGTGCCAGTAGTCAATGGGGCAGCGATGGCTACACCTTC. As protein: CASSQWGSDGYTF. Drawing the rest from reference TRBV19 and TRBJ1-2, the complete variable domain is DGGITQSPKYLFRKEGQNVTLSCEQNLNHDAMYWYRQDPGQGLRLIYYSQIVNDFQKGDIAEGYSVSREKKESFPLTVTSAQKNPTAFYLCASSQWGSDGYTFGSGTRLTVV.

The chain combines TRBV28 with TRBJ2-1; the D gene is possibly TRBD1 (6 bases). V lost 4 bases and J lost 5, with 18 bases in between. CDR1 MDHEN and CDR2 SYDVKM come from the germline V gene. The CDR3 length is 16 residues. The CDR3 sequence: CASSSRSQGFNNEQFF. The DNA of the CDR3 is TGTGCCAGCAGTTCCAGGTCGCAGGGGTTCAACAATGAGCAGTTCTTC.

CDR3 DNA: TGCGCCAGCAGCTTGGTGCTAGCGGGAGATGAGCAGTTCTTC. This sequence encodes CASSLVLAGDEQFF. The chain employs TRBV5-1 and TRBJ2-1; TRBD2 agrees at 10 bases. Germline trimming cut 0 bases from V and 8 bases from J; bases unmatched to any gene: 2. Germline V gene sequence: CDR1 SGHRS, CDR2 YFSETQ. CDR3 length: 14 amino acids. Filled out from reference TRBV5-1 and TRBJ2-1, the complete variable domain reads KAGVTQTPRYLIKTRGQQVTLSCSPISGHRSVSWYQQTPGQGLQFLFEYFSETQRNKGNFPGRFSGRQFSNSRSEMNVSTLELGDSALYLCASSLVLAGDEQFFGPGTRLTVL.

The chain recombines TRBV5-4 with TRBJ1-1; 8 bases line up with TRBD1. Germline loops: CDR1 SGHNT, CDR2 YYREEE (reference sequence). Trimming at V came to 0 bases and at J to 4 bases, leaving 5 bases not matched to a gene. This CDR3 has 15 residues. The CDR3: CASSLAGGSGTEAFF. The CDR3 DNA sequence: TGTGCCAGCAGCTTGGCAGGGGGCTCTGGCACTGAAGCTTTCTTT.

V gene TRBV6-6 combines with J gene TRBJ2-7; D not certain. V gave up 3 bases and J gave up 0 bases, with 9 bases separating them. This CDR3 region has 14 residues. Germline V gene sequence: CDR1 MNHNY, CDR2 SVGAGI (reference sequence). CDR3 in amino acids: CASSYRQDSYEQYF. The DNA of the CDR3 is TGTGCCAGCAGTTATAGGCAGGACTCCTACGAGCAGTACTTC.

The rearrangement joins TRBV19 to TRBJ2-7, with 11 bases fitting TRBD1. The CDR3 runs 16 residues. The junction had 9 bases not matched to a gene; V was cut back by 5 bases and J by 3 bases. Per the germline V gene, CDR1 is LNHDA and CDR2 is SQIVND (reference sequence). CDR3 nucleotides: TGTGCCAGTAGTTCACGGGCCGGGACAGGGGGCTACGAGCAGTACTTC. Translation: CASSSRAGTGGYEQYF.

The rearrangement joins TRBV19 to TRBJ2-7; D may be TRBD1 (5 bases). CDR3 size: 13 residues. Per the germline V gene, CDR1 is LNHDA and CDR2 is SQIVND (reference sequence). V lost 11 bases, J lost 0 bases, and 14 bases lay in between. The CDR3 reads CAASATASYEQYF. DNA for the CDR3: TGTGCCGCCAGCGCGACAGCCTCCTACGAGCAGTACTTC.

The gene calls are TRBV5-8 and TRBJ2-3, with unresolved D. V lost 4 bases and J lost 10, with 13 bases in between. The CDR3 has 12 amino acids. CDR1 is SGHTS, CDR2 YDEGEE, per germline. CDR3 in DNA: TGTGCCAGCAGCCTTCTATTTGCCTCGCAGTATTTT. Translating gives CASSLLFASQYF.

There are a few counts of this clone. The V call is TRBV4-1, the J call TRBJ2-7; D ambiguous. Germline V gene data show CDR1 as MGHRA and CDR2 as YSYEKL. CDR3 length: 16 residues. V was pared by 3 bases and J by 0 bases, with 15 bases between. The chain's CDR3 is CASSHGLGADSYEQYF. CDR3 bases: TGCGCCAGCAGCCACGGCCTTGGAGCCGACTCCTACGAGCAGTACTTC.